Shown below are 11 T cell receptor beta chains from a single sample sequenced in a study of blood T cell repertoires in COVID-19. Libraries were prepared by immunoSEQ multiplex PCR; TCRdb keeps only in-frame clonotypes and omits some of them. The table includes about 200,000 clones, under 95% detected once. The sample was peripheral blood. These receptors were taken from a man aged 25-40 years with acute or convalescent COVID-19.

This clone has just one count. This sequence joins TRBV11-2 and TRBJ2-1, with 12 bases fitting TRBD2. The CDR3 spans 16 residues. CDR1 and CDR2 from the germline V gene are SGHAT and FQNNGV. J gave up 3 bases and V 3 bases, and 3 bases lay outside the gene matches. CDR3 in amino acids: CASSFGLAGSYNEQFF. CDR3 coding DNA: TGTGCCAGCAGCTTCGGACTAGCGGGGAGCTACAATGAGCAGTTCTTC.

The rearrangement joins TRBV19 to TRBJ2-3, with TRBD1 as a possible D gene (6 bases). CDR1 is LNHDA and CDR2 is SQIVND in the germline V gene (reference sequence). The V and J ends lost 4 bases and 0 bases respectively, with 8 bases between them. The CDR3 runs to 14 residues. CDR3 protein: CASSSGQSTDTQYF. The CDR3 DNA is TGTGCCAGTAGTAGTGGACAGAGCACAGATACGCAGTATTTT.

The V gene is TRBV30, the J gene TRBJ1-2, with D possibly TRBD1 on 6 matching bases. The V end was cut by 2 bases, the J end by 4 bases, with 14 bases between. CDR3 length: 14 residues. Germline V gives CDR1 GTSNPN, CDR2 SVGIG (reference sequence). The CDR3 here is CAWSRLDSIYGYTF. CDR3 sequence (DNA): TGTGCCTGGAGTCGACTGGACAGTATCTATGGCTACACCTTC.

This CDR3 reads CASSIPGMFPTQHF. The CDR3 region has the DNA TGTGCCAGTAGTATTCCAGGGATGTTCCCGACCCAGCATTTT. The chain couples TRBV19 to TRBJ1-5; D possibly corresponds to TRBD1 (5 bases). V lost 3 bases and J lost 11, with 17 bases in between. Germline V gene sequence: CDR1 LNHDA, CDR2 SQIVND (reference sequence). This CDR3 is 14 amino acids long.

The CDR3 spells CASSQDILALGTDTQYF. Here the CDR3 DNA reads TGTGCCAGCAGCCAAGATATCCTAGCTTTGGGCACAGATACGCAGTATTTT. The chain has TRBV14 and TRBJ2-3; possibly TRBD2 for D (5 bases). Per the germline V gene, CDR1 is SGHDN and CDR2 is FVKESK. The CDR3 is 17 residues long. V was clipped by 0 bases and J by 1 base, with 14 bases between them.

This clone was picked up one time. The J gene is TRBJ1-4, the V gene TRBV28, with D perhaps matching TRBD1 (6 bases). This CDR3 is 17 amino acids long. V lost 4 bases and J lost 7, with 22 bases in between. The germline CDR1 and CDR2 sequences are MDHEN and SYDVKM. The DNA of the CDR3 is TGTGCCAGCAGTTCCCACCAGCGGACAGAGATGGGTGAAAAACTGTTTTTT. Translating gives CASSSHQRTEMGEKLFF.

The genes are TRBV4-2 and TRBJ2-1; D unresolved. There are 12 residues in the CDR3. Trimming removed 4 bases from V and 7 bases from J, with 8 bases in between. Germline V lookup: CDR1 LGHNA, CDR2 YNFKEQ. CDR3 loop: CASSPPGNEQFF. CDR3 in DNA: TGTGCCAGCAGCCCTCCAGGTAATGAGCAGTTCTTC.

CDR3 sequence: CASSLLPRHQPQHF. DNA for the CDR3: TGTGCCAGCAGTTTATTGCCCAGGCATCAGCCCCAGCATTTT. The genes are TRBV27 and TRBJ1-5; D uncertain. Germline V lookup: CDR1 MNHEY, CDR2 SMNVEV (reference sequence). The CDR3 totals 14 residues. V was clipped by 1 base and J by 5 bases, with 9 bases between them.

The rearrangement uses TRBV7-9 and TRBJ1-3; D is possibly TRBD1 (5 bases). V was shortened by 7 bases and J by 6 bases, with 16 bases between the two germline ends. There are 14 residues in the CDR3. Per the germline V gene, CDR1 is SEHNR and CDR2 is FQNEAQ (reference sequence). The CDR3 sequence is CASTEGVYQNTIYF. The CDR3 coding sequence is TGTGCCAGCACTGAAGGGGTCTATCAAAACACCATATATTTT.

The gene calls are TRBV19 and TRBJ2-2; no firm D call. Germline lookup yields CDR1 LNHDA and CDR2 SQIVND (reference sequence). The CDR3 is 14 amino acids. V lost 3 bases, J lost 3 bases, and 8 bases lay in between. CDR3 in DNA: TGTGCCAGTAGTATGCGGTATGACACCGGGGAGCTGTTTTTT. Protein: CASSMRYDTGELFF.

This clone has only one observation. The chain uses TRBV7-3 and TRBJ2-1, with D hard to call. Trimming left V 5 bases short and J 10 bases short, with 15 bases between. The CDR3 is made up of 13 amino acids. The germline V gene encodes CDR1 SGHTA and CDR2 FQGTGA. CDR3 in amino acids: CASSPLGVGEQFF. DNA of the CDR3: TGTGCCAGCAGCCCGTTGGGCGTTGGCGAGCAGTTCTTC.